This T cell receptor (beta chain) was captured in a study of T cell responses to AZD1222 COVID-19 vaccine. The CDR3 extends over 12 amino acids. Between the trimmed V and J ends, which lost 6 bases and 8 bases, there was a span of 13 bases. Germline V lookup: CDR1 MDHEN, CDR2 SYDVKM. Libraries were prepared by immunoSEQ multiplex PCR; TCRdb keeps only in-frame clonotypes and omits some of them. In the table there are about 76,000 clones, approximately 80% of which are singletons. Regarding the study as a whole: The study identified only six AZD1222 recipients as seropositive at baseline.

In regard to this clone: As yet, its antigen is unknown.

This TCR was sampled from an adult who received the MenACWY meningococcal vaccine as a control. This sample comprised peripheral blood, obtained 28 days after the second dose of the MenACWY control vaccine. The V gene is TRBV28, the J gene TRBJ1-2; tentatively, D is TRBD1 (6 bases). CDR3 protein: CASRRTAGGYTF. DNA of the CDR3: TGTGCCAGCAGACGGACAGCGGGAGGCTACACCTTC.